This T cell receptor beta chain was retrieved from a study of cytomegalovirus exposure and HLA in healthy donors. Overall study findings and caveats: The TCR clusters that emerged in the first cohort tended, a later analysis found, to co-occur in the 120 or so validation repertoires. In vitro checks showed that a few CMV-associated chains really do target CMV antigens. The study labeled 150 to 200 TCR beta chains cytomegalovirus-associated.

Measured with immunoSEQ multiplex PCR; TCRdb has only the in-frame clones, and not every one. The data hold some 80,000 clones, with 90% to 97% observed a single time. The donors were in the roughly 120-subject validation cohort; that cohort was separate from the approximately 670-subject first cohort. V was pared by 0 bases and J by 10 bases, with 11 bases of the junction left unmatched. Germline V CDR1 and CDR2: SGHDN, FVKESK. The CDR3 runs 17 residues. As for this clone: Antigen specificity is unknown.

This sequence originates from a woman between 18 and 30 years old in good health and CMV-seronegative. The chain couples TRBV14 to TRBJ2-1; TRBD2 matches at 11 bases. Sequencing was done on a sample of PBMCs. CDR3 sequence: CASSQEIAGGPLGEQFF. The CDR3 DNA is TGTGCCAGCAGCCAAGAGATAGCGGGAGGGCCCTTGGGGGAGCAGTTCTTC. Full variable domain (outside the CDR3, taken from reference TRBV14 and TRBJ2-1): EAGVTQFPSHSVIEKGQTVTLRCDPISGHDNLYWYRRVMGKEIKFLLHFVKESKQDESGMPNNRFLAERTGGTYSTLKVQPAELEDSGVYFCASSQEIAGGPLGEQFFGPGTRLTVL.